This T cell receptor beta chain comes out of a study of shared T cell receptors in the human thymus. CDR3 length equals 14 residues. Germline V CDR1 and CDR2: MDHEN, SYDVKM. The V end was cut by 3 bases, the J end by 4 bases, with 11 bases between. Sequencing was performed with immunoSEQ multiplex PCR; in TCRdb, only in-frame clones are kept and a portion is missing. The repertoire holds roughly 410,000 clones, with approximately 95% as singletons. Sequencing was done on a sample of thymocytes. This TCR derives from a human donor. The chain uses TRBV28 and TRBJ2-3, with a weak D call TRBD2 (6 bases). The CDR3 bases are TGTGCCAGCAGTTTTGGCAGGGAGGCAGATACGCAGTATTTT. Residues: CASSFGREADTQYF.